This T cell receptor beta chain is from a study of post-analysis software for immune sequencing data. About the research overall: Relapsing-remitting, secondary progressive and progressive-relapsing courses of multiple sclerosis were included. Whole-study findings and limits: In patients, five TRBV segments were more frequent than in controls, with TRBV5-6, TRBV5-1 and TRBV20-1 among them.

Incorporated into the TCR beta cDNA libraries were unique molecular identifiers, which served to reduce PCR and sequencing biases. Researchers reported approximately 480,000 cDNA molecules coming from approximately 1 to 10 million T cells. TCRdb reanalysed the PCR reads using MiXCR and keeps one entry per CDR3 protein. The table records some 160,000 distinct CDR3 sequences, roughly 35% of them present only once. Germline V gives CDR1 SGHRS, CDR2 YFSETQ. CDR3 length equals 14 residues. Deletions cut 1 base from V and 4 bases from J, with 10 bases between. As to this clonotype: What it binds is not known.

Sequenced here: blood, sampled after autologous hematopoietic stem cell transplantation. The chain employs TRBV5-1 and TRBJ2-3, with no clear D. The TCR was taken from a girl between 5 and 17 years old with multiple sclerosis. CDR3 region: CASSLFNSADTQYF. CDR3 coding DNA: TGCGCCAGCAGCTTGTTCAACAGCGCAGATACGCAGTATTTT.